This T cell receptor (beta chain) was sequenced for a study of T cell responses to AZD1222 COVID-19 vaccine. The study, taken as a whole, reports: Possibly, clonal diversity was underestimated; donors were largely white British and included more females. Close to half of spike-specific TCRs reportedly recognize unmutated variant regions. Only after the peak T cell response were repertoires sampled.

Germline trimming cut 0 bases from V and 10 bases from J; bases unmatched to any gene: 5. The CDR3 has 15 amino acids. Germline values: CDR1 MNHEY, CDR2 SMNVEV (reference sequence). Libraries were prepared by immunoSEQ multiplex PCR; TCRdb keeps only in-frame clonotypes and omits some of them. This sample has roughly 270,000 clones, with around 92% found just once. Notes on this clone: No antigen is known for it.

Combined were second doses at about 4 or about 12 weeks. Sequenced here: peripheral blood, sampled 28 days after the second AZD1222 dose. The chain uses TRBV27 and TRBJ1-4, with 10 bases fitting TRBD1. The clonotype comes from an adult who received the AZD1222 COVID-19 vaccine. CDR3 sequence: CASSLSGQGGAKLFF. In DNA, the CDR3 is TGTGCCAGCAGTTTATCTGGACAGGGGGGGGCAAAACTGTTTTTT.